These 17 T cell receptor beta chains were all obtained from the same sample, sequenced in a study of T cells in Graves' hyperthyroidism and ophthalmopathy (dated by TCRdb to the late 2010s). The method was multiplex PCR. Sequencing used an Illumina HiSeq 2000. The TCR beta CDR3 regions were amplified from RNA transcripts. The first round of RT-PCR for the TCR CDR3 was performed with the HTBI primer set and the Qiagen OneStep RT-PCR kit. The raw public reads went through TCRdb reprocessing: fastp at Q25, MiXCR clone calling, in-frame beta chains kept. Records with the same CDR3 protein are collapsed into one entry carrying the most frequent genes and DNA. This sample lists 600,000 to 700,000 distinct CDR3 sequences; approximately 14% were detected once. The ten largest clonotypes hold approximately 4.2% of the sample. The sample comprised blood. Source of these receptors: a middle-aged woman with Graves' ophthalmopathy.

This clonotype has ten or more counts. V gene TRBV12-3 or TRBV12-4 combines with J gene TRBJ1-2, with 7 bases fitting TRBD1. The V gene end was trimmed by 4 bases and the J gene end by 7 bases; junction bases not matched to a gene: 9. The CDR3 is 14 amino acids. CDR3 amino acids: CASSSLDRDGGYTF. Written as DNA, the CDR3 is TGTGCCAGCAGTTCCCTCGACAGGGACGGTGGCTACACCTTC.

This clonotype has a count of ten or more. The V call is TRBV12-3 or TRBV12-4, the J call TRBJ2-7, with TRBD2 matching 11 bases. J was trimmed by 3 bases and V by 4 bases; bases with no gene match: 5. CDR3 size: 15 residues. The CDR3 DNA reads as TGTGCCAGCAGTTATACCGGGACTAGCGGCTACGAGCAGTACTTC. It translates to CASSYTGTSGYEQYF.

This clonotype came up many times. The chain is built from TRBV9 and TRBJ2-5; D possibly uses TRBD1 or TRBD2 (5 bases each). The length of the CDR3 is 15 residues. V lost 1 base to trimming and J lost 5 bases, with 15 bases between them. Germline CDR1 and CDR2: SGDLS and YYNGEE. The CDR3 sequence is CASSVSPGTRETQYF. CDR3 DNA sequence: TGTGCCAGCAGCGTATCCCCGGGGACCAGGGAGACCCAGTACTTC.

J is TRBJ2-1 and V is TRBV5-8; TRBD2 matches 9 bases. The trim removed 0 bases at V and 8 bases at J, leaving 3 bases unmatched. Germline CDR1 is SGHTS and CDR2 is YDEGEE. The CDR3 sequence is 14 residues long. CDR3 sequence: CASSLGGRADEQFF. The CDR3 DNA follows: TGTGCCAGCAGCTTGGGCGGGAGGGCCGATGAGCAGTTCTTC.

The table lists this clonotype with many counts. V and J are TRBV6-5 and TRBJ1-1; maybe TRBD1 (6 bases). V was trimmed by 0 bases and J by 3 bases, leaving 17 bases between them. CDR3 size: 17 residues. Germline V gene lookup returns CDR1 MNHEY and CDR2 SVGAGI. The CDR3 loop reads CASSYSFEGERDTEAFF. CDR3 sequence (DNA): TGTGCCAGCAGTTACTCGTTCGAGGGGGAGCGGGACACTGAAGCTTTCTTT.

This clonotype has at least ten counts. This chain joins TRBV11-3 and TRBJ2-4; D perhaps matches TRBD2 (5 bases). Trimming left V 6 bases short and J 9 bases short, with 18 bases between. The CDR3 contains 14 residues. From germline, CDR1 is SGHNT and CDR2 YENEEA. Here the CDR3 reads CASSLAKGSVIQYF. The CDR3 DNA is TGTGCCAGCAGTCTAGCCAAAGGCTCGGTCATTCAGTACTTC.

This clonotype was seen more than once but under ten times. The chain combines TRBV4-1 with TRBJ1-6; TRBD1 matches at 8 bases. V was pared by 0 bases and J by 8 bases, with 3 bases of the junction left unmatched. CDR1 is MGHRA, CDR2 YSYEKL, per germline. This CDR3 region has 15 residues. The CDR3 nucleotides are TGCGCCAGCAGCCAAGAGGACAGGGCGTATTCACCCCTCCACTTT. The encoded protein is CASSQEDRAYSPLHF.

This clonotype was counted many times. The chain couples TRBV7-2 to TRBJ2-5, with D unresolved. CDR3 length: 15 amino acids. Trimming took 0 bases from V and 0 from J, leaving 8 bases between them. Germline V gives CDR1 SGHTA, CDR2 FQGNSA. The CDR3 is CASSLAAGYQETQYF. CDR3 nucleotide sequence: TGTGCCAGCAGCTTAGCGGCAGGTTACCAAGAGACCCAGTACTTC.

Ten or more counts support this clonotype. The chain employs TRBV28 and TRBJ1-1; tentatively, D is TRBD1 (6 bases). The CDR3 length is 16 residues. Germline CDR1 and CDR2: MDHEN and SYDVKM. V shed 2 bases and J shed 0 bases, with 13 bases lying between them. This CDR3 reads CASSLTGGRMNTEAFF. In DNA, the CDR3 is TGTGCCAGCAGTTTAACTGGGGGCCGGATGAACACTGAAGCTTTCTTT.

The chain couples TRBV18 to TRBJ1-1, with a possible D match to TRBD1 (5 bases). The CDR3 runs 15 residues. CDR1 is KGHSH, CDR2 LQKENI, per germline. V was pared by 0 bases and J by 2 bases, with 10 bases between. CDR3 nucleotide sequence: TGTGCCAGCTCACCACCAAGCCGGACAAACACTGAAGCTTTCTTT. This sequence encodes CASSPPSRTNTEAFF.

This clonotype occurred a few times. The rearrangement joins TRBV12-3 or TRBV12-4 to TRBJ2-2; 10 nucleotides match TRBD2. After removal of 11 bases from V and 0 bases from J, the junction contained 3 bases not matched to a gene. The CDR3 spans 14 residues. CDR3 nucleotide sequence: TGTGCCGGAGGACTAGCGGCGAACACCGGGGAGCTGTTTTTT. It yields the protein CAGGLAANTGELFF.

This clonotype was seen repeatedly, ten times or more. The V call is TRBV12-3 or TRBV12-4, the J call TRBJ1-1; D remains unclear. CDR3 length: 14 residues. V was shortened by 3 bases and J by 5 bases, with 13 bases between the two germline ends. The CDR3 loop is CASSFRGEGTEAFF. CDR3 nucleotide sequence: TGTGCCAGCAGTTTTCGGGGAGAGGGAACTGAAGCTTTCTTT.

This clonotype was recorded many times. This rearrangement joins TRBV6-1 to TRBJ2-7; D possibly corresponds to TRBD2 (5 bases). Germline assignment: CDR1 MNHNS and CDR2 SASEGT. The CDR3 covers 15 residues. Between the trimmed V and J ends, which lost 7 bases and 2 bases, there was a span of 18 bases. The CDR3 DNA is TGTGCCAGCAATGCAGCCCGGGATTCTGCCTACGAGCAGTACTTC. Protein product: CASNAARDSAYEQYF.

This clonotype was detected a few times. This chain joins TRBV7-9 and TRBJ2-5; the D is unclear. Trimming removed 2 bases from V and 0 bases from J, with 7 bases in between. This CDR3 is 14 amino acids long. The germline V gene has CDR1 SEHNR and CDR2 FQNEAQ (reference sequence). DNA for the CDR3: TGTGCCAGCAGCTTATCGCAGTACCAAGAGACCCAGTACTTC. It specifies CASSLSQYQETQYF.

This clonotype was observed many times. This chain joins TRBV6-1 and TRBJ1-1; TRBD1 aligns across 7 bases. V gave up 1 base and J gave up 1 base; unmatched junction bases: 3. Germline CDR1 and CDR2: MNHNS and SASEGT. The CDR3 is 15 residues long. The CDR3 DNA reads TGTGCCAGCAGTGAAGACAGGGGAAGGAACACTGAAGCTTTCTTT. It is translated as CASSEDRGRNTEAFF.

This clonotype has at least ten counts. This chain links TRBV7-9 with TRBJ2-6; D not certain. This CDR3 is built from 15 residues. Per the germline V gene, CDR1 is SEHNR and CDR2 is FQNEAQ (reference sequence). With 3 bases removed from V and 0 bases from J, the gap between germline ends came to 6 bases. CDR3 protein: CASSFRFSGANVLTF. CDR3 nucleotide sequence: TGTGCCAGCAGCTTTCGGTTCTCTGGGGCCAACGTCCTGACTTTC.

This clonotype was found many times. This chain connects TRBV7-8 to TRBJ1-1; a weak D match, TRBD1 (5 bases). This CDR3 is built from 15 residues. Between the trimmed V and J ends, which lost 5 bases and 1 base, there was a span of 14 bases. Germline assignment: CDR1 SGHVS and CDR2 FQNEAQ. CDR3 in DNA: TGTGCCAGCAGCCGTAAAGGACAAACGAACACTGAAGCTTTCTTT. Encoded protein: CASSRKGQTNTEAFF. The variable domain in full, completed from reference TRBV7-8 and TRBJ1-1, reads GAGVSQSPRYKVAKRGQDVALRCDPISGHVSLFWYQQALGQGPEFLTYFQNEAQLDKSGLPSDRFFAERPEGSVSTLKIQRTQQEDSAVYLCASSRKGQTNTEAFFGQGTRLTVV.